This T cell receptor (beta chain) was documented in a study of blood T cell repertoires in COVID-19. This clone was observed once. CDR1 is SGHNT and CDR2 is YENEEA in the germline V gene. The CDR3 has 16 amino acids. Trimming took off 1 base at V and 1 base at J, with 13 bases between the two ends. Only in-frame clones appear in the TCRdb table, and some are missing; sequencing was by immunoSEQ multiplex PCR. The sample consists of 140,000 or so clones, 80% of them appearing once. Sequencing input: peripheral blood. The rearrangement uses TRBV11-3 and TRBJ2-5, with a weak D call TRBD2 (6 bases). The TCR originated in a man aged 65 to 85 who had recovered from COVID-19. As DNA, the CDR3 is TGTGCCAGCAGCTTAGGTTTTAGGGAGGTCCAAGAGACCCAGTACTTC. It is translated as CASSLGFREVQETQYF.